This T cell receptor beta chain was obtained from a study of T-cell reconstitution after alpha-beta-depleted transplantation in children. This clonotype was counted between two and nine times. With 1 base removed from V and 7 bases from J, the gap between germline ends came to 11 bases. CDR3 length: 15 residues. CDR1 KGHSH and CDR2 LQKENI come from the germline V gene. TCRbeta library construction was performed incorporating unique molecular identifiers. TCRdb called the PCR reads again in MiXCR, with one record for every CDR3 protein. This sample yields 200,000 to 250,000 distinct CDR3 sequences, of which roughly 9% are seen a single time; about 6.2% belongs to the top ten.

Here the sequenced sample was PBMCs from the stem cell graft donor, taken from the stem cell graft. The genes are TRBV18 and TRBJ1-6, with unresolved D. This receptor was obtained from a human donor who donated a stem cell graft to a child with acute lymphoblastic leukemia. This chain's CDR3 is CASSPLRQENSPLHF. The CDR3 nucleotides read TGTGCCAGCTCACCACTGAGACAAGAGAATTCACCCCTCCACTTT.